The TCR beta chain described here comes from a study of radiotherapy plus CTLA-4 blockade in lung cancer. Study summary: Among enrolled patients, 15% to 20% responded and roughly 30% achieved disease control.

Concerning this clone itself: Its matching antigen is unknown.

Deletions cut 5 bases from V and 9 bases from J, with 5 bases between. The CDR3 runs 10 residues. Germline CDR1 reads MNHEY; CDR2 reads SMNVEV (reference sequence). Regarding the study as a whole: TCR clones from tumors expanded in blood after radiotherapy plus ipilimumab.

Those patients who had chemo-refractory metastatic non-small-cell lung cancer were given focal radiation along with CTLA-4 blockade through ipilimumab. Assay used: immunoSEQ multiplex PCR; TCRdb lists only in-frame clones, some missing. Among about 120,000 clones listed, 81% were seen once. Here the sequenced sample was peripheral blood, taken from a patient treated with radiotherapy plus ipilimumab. The TCR comes from a human donor with non-small cell lung cancer that progressed on radiotherapy plus ipilimumab. Some clones in this sample may be carry-over from other donors' samples. V is TRBV27 and J is TRBJ1-3; D gene uncertain. DNA for the CDR3: TGTGCCAGCAGTCCCACCACCATATATTTT. Amino acid sequence: CASSPTTIYF.